The clone carrying this TCR beta chain was recorded many times. Its specificity is not known. These data are taken from a study of CD8 T cells in ankylosing spondylitis. Each CDR3 protein is one row after TCRdb ran MiXCR on the 5' RACE reads. The sample has around 230,000 distinct CDR3 sequences, around 7.8% seen once. General study points: Reportedly, matched ankylosing spondylitis synovial fluid was significantly enriched for disease-linked clones.

Sequenced input: blood, either unsorted or a sorted T cell fraction (not recorded which). The sequence came from a male donor with ankylosing spondylitis or in good health (not recorded which).

Here the CDR3 reads CASSLSGSPRDTQYF. CDR3 nucleotide sequence: TGTGCCAGCAGCCTGAGCGGCTCCCCGCGGGATACGCAGTATTTT. The rearrangement links TRBV7-2 to TRBJ2-3; perhaps TRBD2 as D (5 bases). The CDR3 totals 15 residues. Germline-derived CDR1 and CDR2 are SGHTA and FQGNSA. V was shortened by 5 bases and J by 6 bases, with 18 bases between the two germline ends.